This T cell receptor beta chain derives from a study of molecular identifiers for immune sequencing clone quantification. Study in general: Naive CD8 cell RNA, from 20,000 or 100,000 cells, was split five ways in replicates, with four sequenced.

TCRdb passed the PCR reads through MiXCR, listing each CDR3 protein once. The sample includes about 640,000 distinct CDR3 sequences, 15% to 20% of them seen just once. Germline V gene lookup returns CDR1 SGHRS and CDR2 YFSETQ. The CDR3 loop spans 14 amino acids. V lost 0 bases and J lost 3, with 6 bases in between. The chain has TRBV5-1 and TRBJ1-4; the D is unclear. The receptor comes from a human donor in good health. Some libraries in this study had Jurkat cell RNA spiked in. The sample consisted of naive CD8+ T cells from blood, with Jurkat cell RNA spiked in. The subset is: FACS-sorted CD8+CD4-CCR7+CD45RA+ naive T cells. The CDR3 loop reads CASSLEQANEKLFF. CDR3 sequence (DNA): TGCGCCAGCAGCTTGGAGCAGGCTAATGAAAAACTGTTTTTT.